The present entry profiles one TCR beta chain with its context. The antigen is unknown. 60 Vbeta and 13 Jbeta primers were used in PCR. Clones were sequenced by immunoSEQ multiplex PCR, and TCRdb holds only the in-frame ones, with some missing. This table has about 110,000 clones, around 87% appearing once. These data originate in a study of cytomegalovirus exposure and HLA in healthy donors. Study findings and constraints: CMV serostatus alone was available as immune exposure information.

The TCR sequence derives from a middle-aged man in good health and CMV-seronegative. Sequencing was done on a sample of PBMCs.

CDR3 residues: CASRAGGTEKLFF. CDR3 sequence (DNA): TGTGCCAGCCGAGCAGGGGGAACTGAAAAACTGTTTTTT. The chain couples TRBV5-5 to TRBJ1-4; 7 bases are a match to TRBD1. Unmatched junction bases numbered 7, after V lost 7 bases and J lost 7 bases. CDR3 length: 13 amino acids. CDR1 SGHKS and CDR2 YYEKEE come from the germline V gene (reference sequence).